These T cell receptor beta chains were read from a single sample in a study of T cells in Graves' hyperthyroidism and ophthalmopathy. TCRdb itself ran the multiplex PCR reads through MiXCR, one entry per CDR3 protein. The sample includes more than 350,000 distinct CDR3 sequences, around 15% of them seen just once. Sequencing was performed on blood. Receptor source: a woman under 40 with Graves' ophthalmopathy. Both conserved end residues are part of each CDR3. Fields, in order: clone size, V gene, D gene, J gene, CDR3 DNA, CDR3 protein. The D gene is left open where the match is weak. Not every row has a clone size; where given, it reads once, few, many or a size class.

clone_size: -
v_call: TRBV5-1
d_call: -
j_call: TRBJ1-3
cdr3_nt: TGCGCCAGCAGCTTGTATCCCTCGACAGGAACCTCTGGAAACACCATATATTTT
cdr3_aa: CASSLYPSTGTSGNTIYF

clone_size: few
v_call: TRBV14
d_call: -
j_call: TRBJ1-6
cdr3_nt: TGTGCCAGCAGCGAAAGATCACAGGGTCTGAGATCACCCCTCCACTTT
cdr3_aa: CASSERSQGLRSPLHF

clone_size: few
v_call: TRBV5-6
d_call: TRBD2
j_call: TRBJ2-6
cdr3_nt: TGTGCCAGCAGCTTGGCAGTAGCGGGGGGTGGCTCTGGGGCCAACGTCCTGACTTTC
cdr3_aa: CASSLAVAGGGSGANVLTF

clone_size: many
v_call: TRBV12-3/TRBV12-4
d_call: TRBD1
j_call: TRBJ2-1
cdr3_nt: TGTGCCAGCAGTTTAGTTCTGGGACAGTTCACCACCTACAATGAGCAGTTCTTC
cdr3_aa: CASSLVLGQFTTYNEQFF

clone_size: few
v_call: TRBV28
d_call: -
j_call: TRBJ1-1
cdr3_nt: TGTGCCAGCAGTTATATGGGGGGGCCGAGGAACACTGAAGCTTTCTTT
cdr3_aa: CASSYMGGPRNTEAFF

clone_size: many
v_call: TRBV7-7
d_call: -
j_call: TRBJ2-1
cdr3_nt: TGTGCTAGCAGCTTAGAAGTGGCGGGTGAGCAGTTCTTC
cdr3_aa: CASSLEVAGEQFF

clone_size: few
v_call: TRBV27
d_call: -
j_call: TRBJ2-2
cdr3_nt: TGTGCCAGCAGTGCCAGACAGGCGAACACCGGGGAGCTGTTTTTT
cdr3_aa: CASSARQANTGELFF

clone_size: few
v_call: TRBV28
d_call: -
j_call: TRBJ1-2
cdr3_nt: TGTGCCAGCAGTTTAGCCCAGGGCGTTATTTGCACCTTC
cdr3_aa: CASSLAQGVICTF

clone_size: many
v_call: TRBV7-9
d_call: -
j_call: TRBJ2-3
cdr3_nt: TGTGCCAGCAGCTTATTGGGAGATACGCAGTATTTT
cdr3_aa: CASSLLGDTQYF

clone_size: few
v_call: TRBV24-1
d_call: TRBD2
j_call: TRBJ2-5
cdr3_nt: TGTGCCACCAGTGATCCCCTTGCGGGGGGGCTGGAGACCCAGTACTTC
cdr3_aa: CATSDPLAGGLETQYF

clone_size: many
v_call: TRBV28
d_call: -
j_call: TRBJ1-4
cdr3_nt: TGTGCCAGCATCAGTGTGTTGCTCGGGGAGTCAACTAATGAAAAACTGTTTTTT
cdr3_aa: CASISVLLGESTNEKLFF

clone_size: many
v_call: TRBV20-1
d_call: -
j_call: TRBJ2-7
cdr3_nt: TGCAGTGCCCGGGCCCTAGGGGGGGAGCAGTACTTC
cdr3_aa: CSARALGGEQYF

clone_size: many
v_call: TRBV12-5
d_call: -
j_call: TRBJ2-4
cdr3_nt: TGTGCTAGTGGTTGGGGGGACTTTGCCAAAAACATTCAGTACTTC
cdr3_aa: CASGWGDFAKNIQYF

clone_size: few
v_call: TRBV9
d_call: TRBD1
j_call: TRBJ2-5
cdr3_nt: TGTGCCAGCCAGCGGGACAGGGGTGGTGGAGAGACCCAGTACTTC
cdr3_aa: CASQRDRGGGETQYF

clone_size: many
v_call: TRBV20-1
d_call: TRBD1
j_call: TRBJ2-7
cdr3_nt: TGCAGTGCTAGTCCCGGACAGGGGCCTCGGGAGCAGTACTTC
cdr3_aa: CSASPGQGPREQYF

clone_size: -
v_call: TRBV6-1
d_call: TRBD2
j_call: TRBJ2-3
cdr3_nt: TGTGCCAGCACCTCCCCTGGGCGGGGGACCAAGGATACGCAGTATTTT
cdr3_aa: CASTSPGRGTKDTQYF

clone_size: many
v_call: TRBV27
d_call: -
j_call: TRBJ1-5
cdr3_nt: TGTGCCAGCCGATCGGAGGGGCTGCGAAATCGGAACCAGCCCCAGCATTTT
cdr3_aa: CASRSEGLRNRNQPQHF

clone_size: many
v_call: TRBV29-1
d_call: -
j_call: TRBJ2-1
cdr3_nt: TGCAGCGTTGGATTGATTGGGTGGGGGAATGAGCAGTTCTTC
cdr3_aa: CSVGLIGWGNEQFF

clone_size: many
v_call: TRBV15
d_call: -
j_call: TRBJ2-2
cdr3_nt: TGTGCCACCAGCCCGAGTCTTGGGAATGGGGAGCTGTTTTTT
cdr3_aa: CATSPSLGNGELFF

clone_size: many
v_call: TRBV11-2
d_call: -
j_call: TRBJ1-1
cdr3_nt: TGTGCCAGCAGCTTAAGTGGGGGTTCCGAAGCTTTCTTT
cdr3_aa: CASSLSGGSEAFF

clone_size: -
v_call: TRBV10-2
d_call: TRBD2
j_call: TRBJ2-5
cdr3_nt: TGCGCCAGCAGACTAGCGGGGGGTGGAGAGGCCCAGTACTTC
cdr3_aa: CASRLAGGGEAQYF

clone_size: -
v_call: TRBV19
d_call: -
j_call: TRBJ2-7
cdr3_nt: TGTGCCAGTACCCCCGGGACGGTCTCCTACGAGCAGTACTTC
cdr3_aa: CASTPGTVSYEQYF

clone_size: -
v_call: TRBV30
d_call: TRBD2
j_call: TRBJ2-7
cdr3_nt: TGTGCCTGGGGACCCAGCGGGGGGGTCTACGAGCAGTACTTC
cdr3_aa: CAWGPSGGVYEQYF